Detailed here is one T cell receptor (beta chain). These data belong to a study of CD8 T cells in ankylosing spondylitis. Trimming removed 6 bases at V and 6 bases at J, with 12 bases between. There are 13 residues in the CDR3. The germline V gene has CDR1 MNHEY and CDR2 SVGEGT. TCRdb re-called the 5' RACE reads with MiXCR, one entry per CDR3 protein. The sample has around 320,000 distinct CDR3 sequences; around 21% are singletons. The source is a female donor with ankylosing spondylitis or in good health (not recorded which). V is TRBV6-2 or TRBV6-3 and J is TRBJ1-5; D unresolved. The sample consisted of blood, either unsorted or a sorted T cell fraction (not recorded which). This chain's CDR3 is CASSQTKGQPQHF. The CDR3, as DNA: TGTGCCAGCAGCCAAACGAAGGGTCAGCCCCAGCATTTT.